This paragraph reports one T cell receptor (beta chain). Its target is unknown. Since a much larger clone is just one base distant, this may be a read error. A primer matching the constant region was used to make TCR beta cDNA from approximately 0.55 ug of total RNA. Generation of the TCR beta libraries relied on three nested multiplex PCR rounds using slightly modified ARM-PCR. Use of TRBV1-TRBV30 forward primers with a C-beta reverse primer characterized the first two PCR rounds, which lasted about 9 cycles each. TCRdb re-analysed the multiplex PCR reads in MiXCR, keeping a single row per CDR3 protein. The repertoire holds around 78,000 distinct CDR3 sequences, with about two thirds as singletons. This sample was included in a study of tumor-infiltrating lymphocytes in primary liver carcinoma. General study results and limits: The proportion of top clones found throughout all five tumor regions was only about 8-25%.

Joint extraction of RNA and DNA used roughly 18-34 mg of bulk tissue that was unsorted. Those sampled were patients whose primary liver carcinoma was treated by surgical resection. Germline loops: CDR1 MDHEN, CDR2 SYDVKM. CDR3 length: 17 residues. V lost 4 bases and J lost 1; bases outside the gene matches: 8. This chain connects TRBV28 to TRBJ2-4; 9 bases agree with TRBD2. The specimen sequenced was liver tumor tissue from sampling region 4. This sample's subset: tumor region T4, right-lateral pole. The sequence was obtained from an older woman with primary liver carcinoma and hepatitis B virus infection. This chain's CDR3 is CASSYLRGTSAKNIQYF. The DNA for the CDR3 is TGTGCCAGCAGTTATCTTAGGGGGACTAGCGCCAAAAACATTCAGTACTTC.